This T cell receptor (beta chain) is drawn from a study of shared clonotypes between healthy human individuals. Regarding the study as a whole: Rarefaction exposed incomplete sorted-subset sequencing despite large depth. Shared across a handful of donors were around 5% of the naive CD4 clonotypes.

Note on this clone: Its antigen remains unidentified. Distinct nucleotide sequences in the sample also encode this CDR3.

Cells designated naive CD8 were CD45RO-negative and were positively selected for CCR7, with terminally differentiated effector memory CD45RA+ cells excluded. The donors were all Caucasian adults (living in Nashville, Tennessee). The length of the CDR3 is 14 residues. The trim removed 1 base at V and 4 bases at J, leaving 3 bases unmatched. Per germline, CDR1 MNHEY and CDR2 SMNVEV (reference sequence). Some 30,000 T cell genomes (approximately 210 ng DNA) went into each sorted-subset replicate. Generated by immunoSEQ multiplex PCR, the TCRdb table keeps only in-frame clones and is missing some. Seen here are about 2 million clones, over 85% observed once, and the top ten hold roughly 1%.

The TCR comes from a man between 18 and 29 years old in good health. The sequenced sample consisted of naive CD8+ T cells sorted from blood. The chain employs TRBV27 and TRBJ2-5; 7 bases are shared with TRBD2. CDR3 region: CASSLLGLGETQYF. The DNA for the CDR3 is TGTGCCAGCAGTTTATTAGGACTAGGAGAGACCCAGTACTTC.